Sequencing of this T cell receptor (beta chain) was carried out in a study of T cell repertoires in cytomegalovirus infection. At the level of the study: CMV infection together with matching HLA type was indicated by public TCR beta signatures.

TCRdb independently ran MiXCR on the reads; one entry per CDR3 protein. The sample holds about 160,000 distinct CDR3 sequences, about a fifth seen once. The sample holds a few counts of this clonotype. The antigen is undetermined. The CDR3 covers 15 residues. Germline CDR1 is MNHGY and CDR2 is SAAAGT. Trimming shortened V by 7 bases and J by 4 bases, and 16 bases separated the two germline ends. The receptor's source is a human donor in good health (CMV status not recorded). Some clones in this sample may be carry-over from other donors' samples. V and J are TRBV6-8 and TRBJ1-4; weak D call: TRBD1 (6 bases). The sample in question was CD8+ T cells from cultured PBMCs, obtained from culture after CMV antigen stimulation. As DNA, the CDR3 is TGTGCCAGCACCTACTCGGGACACATTAATGAAAAACTGTTTTTT. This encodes CASTYSGHINEKLFF.